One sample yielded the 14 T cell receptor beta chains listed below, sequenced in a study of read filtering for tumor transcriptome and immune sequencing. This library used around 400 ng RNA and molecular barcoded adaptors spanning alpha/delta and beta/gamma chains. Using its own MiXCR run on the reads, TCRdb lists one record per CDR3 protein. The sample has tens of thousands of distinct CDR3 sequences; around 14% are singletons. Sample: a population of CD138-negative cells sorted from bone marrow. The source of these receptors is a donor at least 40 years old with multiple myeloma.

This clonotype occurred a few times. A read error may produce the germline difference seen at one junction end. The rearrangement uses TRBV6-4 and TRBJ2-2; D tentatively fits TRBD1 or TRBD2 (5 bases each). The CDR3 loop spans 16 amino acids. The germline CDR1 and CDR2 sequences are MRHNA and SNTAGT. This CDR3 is CASSDALGTNTGELSF. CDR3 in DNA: TGTGCCAGCAGTGACGCCCTCGGGACGAACACCGGGGAGCTGTCTTTT.

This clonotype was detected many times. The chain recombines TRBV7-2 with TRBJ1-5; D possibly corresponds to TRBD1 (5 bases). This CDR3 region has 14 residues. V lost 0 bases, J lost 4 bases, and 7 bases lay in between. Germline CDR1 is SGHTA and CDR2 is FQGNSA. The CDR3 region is CASSLAAGNQPQHF. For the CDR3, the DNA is TGTGCCAGCAGCTTAGCGGCAGGGAATCAGCCCCAGCATTTT.

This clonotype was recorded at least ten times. The CDR3 reads CSVEGGPLYGYTF. The CDR3 DNA sequence: TGCAGCGTTGAAGGGGGCCCACTCTATGGCTACACCTTC. V and J are TRBV29-1 and TRBJ1-2; D may be TRBD1 (5 bases). Trimming took 1 base from V and 4 from J, leaving 10 bases between them. This CDR3 has 13 residues. Germline V gene data show CDR1 as SQVTM and CDR2 as ANQGSEA. Drawing the rest from reference TRBV29-1 and TRBJ1-2, the complete variable domain is SAVISQKPSRDICQRGTSLTIQCQVDSQVTMMFWYRQQPGQSLTLIATANQGSEATYESGFVIDKFPISRPNLTFSTLTVSNMSPEDSSIYLCSVEGGPLYGYTFGSGTRLTVV.

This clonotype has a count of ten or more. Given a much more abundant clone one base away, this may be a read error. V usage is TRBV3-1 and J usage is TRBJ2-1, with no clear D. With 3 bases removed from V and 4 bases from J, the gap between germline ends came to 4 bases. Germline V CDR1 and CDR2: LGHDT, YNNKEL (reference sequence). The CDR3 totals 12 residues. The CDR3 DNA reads TGTGCCAGCAGCCAGGGGTACAATGAGCAGTTCTTC. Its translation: CASSQGYNEQFF.

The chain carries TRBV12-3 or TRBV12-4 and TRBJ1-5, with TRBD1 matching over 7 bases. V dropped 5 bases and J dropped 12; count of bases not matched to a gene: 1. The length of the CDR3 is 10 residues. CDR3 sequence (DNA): TGTGCCAGCAGTGGACAGGACCAGCATTTT. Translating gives CASSGQDQHF.

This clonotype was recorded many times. The CDR3 loop reads CASSPRTSGTYNEQFF. The DNA of the CDR3 is TGCGCCAGCAGCCCGAGGACTAGCGGGACATACAATGAGCAGTTCTTC. The gene calls are TRBV5-1 and TRBJ2-1; TRBD2 matches 12 bases. With V trimmed by 4 bases and J by 4 bases, 6 bases remained unmatched. CDR3 length: 16 residues. Germline V CDR1 and CDR2: SGHRS, YFSETQ.

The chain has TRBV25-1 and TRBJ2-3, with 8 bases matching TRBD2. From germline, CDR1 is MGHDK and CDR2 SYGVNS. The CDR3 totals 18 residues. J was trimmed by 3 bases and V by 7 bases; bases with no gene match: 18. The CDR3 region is CASTGSSNGRALTDTQYF. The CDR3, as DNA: TGTGCCAGCACTGGATCGAGCAACGGGAGGGCCTTGACAGATACGCAGTATTTT.

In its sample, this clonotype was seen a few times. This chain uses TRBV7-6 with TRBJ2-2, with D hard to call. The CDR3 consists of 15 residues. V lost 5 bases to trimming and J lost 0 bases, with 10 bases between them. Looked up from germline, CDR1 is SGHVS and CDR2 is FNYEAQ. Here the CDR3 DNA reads TGTGCCAGCAGCGCCCTTGCGTCGAACACCGGGGAGCTGTTTTTT. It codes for CASSALASNTGELFF. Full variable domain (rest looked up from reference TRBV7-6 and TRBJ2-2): GAGVSQSPRYKVTKRGQDVALRCDPISGHVSLYWYRQALGQGPEFLTYFNYEAQQDKSGLPNDRFSAERPEGSISTLTIQRTEQRDSAMYRCASSALASNTGELFFGEGSRLTVL.

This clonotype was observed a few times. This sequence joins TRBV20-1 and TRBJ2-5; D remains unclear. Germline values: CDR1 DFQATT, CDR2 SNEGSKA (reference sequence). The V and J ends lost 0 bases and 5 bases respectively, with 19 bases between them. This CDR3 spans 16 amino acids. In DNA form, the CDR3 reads TGCAGTGCTAGAGATTTTTCTTTCGCGAGAAGGGAGACCCAGTACTTC. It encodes CSARDFSFARRETQYF.

CDR3 sequence reads: CASSQGAAPYNEQFF. For the CDR3, the DNA is TGTGCCAGCAGCCAGGGGGCGGCTCCCTACAATGAGCAGTTCTTC. The gene calls are TRBV7-2 and TRBJ2-1; TRBD1 agrees at 8 bases. The CDR3 contains 15 residues. V shed 5 bases and J 2 bases; nucleotides not matched to a gene: 5. CDR1 SGHTA and CDR2 FQGNSA come from the germline V gene.

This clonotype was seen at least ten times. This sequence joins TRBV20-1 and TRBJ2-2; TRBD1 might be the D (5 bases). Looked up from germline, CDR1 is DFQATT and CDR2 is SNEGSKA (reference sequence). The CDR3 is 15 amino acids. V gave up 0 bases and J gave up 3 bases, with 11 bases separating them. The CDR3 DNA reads TGCAGTGCTAGAGATGTGGTCAGGGACACCGGGGAGCTGTTTTTT. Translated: CSARDVVRDTGELFF.

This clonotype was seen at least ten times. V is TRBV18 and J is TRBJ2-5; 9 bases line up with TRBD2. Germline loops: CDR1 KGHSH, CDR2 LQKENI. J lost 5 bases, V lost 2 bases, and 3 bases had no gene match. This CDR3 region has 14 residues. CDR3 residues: CASSPIAGDETQYF. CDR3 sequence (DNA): TGTGCCAGCTCACCAATAGCGGGAGATGAGACCCAGTACTTC.

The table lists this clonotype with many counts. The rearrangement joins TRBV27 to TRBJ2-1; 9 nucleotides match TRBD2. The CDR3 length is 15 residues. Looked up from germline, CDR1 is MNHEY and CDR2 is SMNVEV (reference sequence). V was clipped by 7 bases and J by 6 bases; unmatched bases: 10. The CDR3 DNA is TGTGCCAGCAAGGTAGGCCTAGCGGGATCCAATGAGCAGTTCTTC. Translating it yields CASKVGLAGSNEQFF.

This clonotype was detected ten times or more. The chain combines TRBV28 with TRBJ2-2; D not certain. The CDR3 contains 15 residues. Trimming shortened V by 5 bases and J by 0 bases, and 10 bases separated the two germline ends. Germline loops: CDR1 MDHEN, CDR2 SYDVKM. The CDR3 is CASSRLSTNTGELFF. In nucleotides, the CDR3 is TGTGCCAGCAGTCGTCTGTCCACGAACACCGGGGAGCTGTTTTTT.